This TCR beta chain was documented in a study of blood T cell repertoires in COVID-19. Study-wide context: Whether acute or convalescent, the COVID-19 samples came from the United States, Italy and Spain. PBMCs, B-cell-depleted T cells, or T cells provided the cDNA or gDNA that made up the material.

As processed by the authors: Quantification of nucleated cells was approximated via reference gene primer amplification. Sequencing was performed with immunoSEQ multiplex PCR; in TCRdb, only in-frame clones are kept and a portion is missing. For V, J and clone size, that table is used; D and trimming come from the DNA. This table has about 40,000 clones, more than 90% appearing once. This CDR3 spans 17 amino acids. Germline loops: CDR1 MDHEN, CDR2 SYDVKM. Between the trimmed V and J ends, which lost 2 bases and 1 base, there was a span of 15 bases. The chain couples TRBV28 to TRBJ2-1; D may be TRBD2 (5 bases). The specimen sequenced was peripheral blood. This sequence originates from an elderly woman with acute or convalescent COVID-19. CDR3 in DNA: TGTGCCAGCAGTTTAGTAAGGCGGGTTTTATCCTACAATGAGCAGTTCTTC. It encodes CASSLVRRVLSYNEQFF. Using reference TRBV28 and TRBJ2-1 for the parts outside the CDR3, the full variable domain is DVKVTQSSRYLVKRTGEKVFLECVQDMDHENMFWYRQDPGLGLRLIYFSYDVKMKEKGDIPEGYSVSREKKERFSLILESASTNQTSMYLCASSLVRRVLSYNEQFFGPGTRLTVL.